This record looks at one TCR beta chain sequence and its context. One entry per CDR3 protein, called by TCRdb with MiXCR from the RT-PCR reads. The sample carries roughly 960,000 distinct CDR3 sequences, more than 15% recorded once. V was trimmed by 6 bases and J by 5 bases, leaving 20 bases between them. This CDR3 region has 16 residues. This sample is drawn from a study of patients and donors after allogeneic stem cell transplantation. The material sequenced was blood, either unsorted or a sorted T cell fraction (not recorded which). The sequence came from a human donor who was either an allogeneic HSCT recipient or a stem cell or donor lymphocyte infusion donor (not recorded which). It is not recorded whose cells these are; they may come from a transplant donor. The chain couples TRBV12-3 or TRBV12-4 to TRBJ2-1; a possible D gene is TRBD2 (7 bases). DNA for the CDR3: TGTGCCAGCAGGGCTTTTGGGGGGGGGCCCCACAATGAGCAGTTCTTC. As protein: CASRAFGGGPHNEQFF.